This is a list of T cell receptor beta chains from one sample in a study of identical twins. MiXCR, run by TCRdb on the 5' RACE reads, gives a single entry per CDR3 protein. The table includes around 100,000 distinct CDR3 sequences, about 6% detected once. The sample consisted of memory T cells sorted from blood. These receptors originate from a woman between 50 and 59 years old in good health. Both conserved end residues are part of each CDR3. D genes are given only for firm matches.

V gene	CDR3 length	J gene	D gene	CDR3 protein
TRBV7-9	13	TRBJ1-1	-	CASSISRFTEAFF
TRBV5-1	12	TRBJ1-6	-	CASSLGSDGIHF
TRBV6-6	15	TRBJ2-1	TRBD1	CASRSGTGSFFVVFF
TRBV3-1	14	TRBJ2-5	-	CASSHEGRQETQYF
TRBV19	12	TRBJ2-5	TRBD1	CASSSTGVTQYF
TRBV19	17	TRBJ2-3	-	CASSILGAGTLTDTQYF
TRBV5-5	15	TRBJ1-6	-	CASSLGTAGNSPLHF
TRBV10-3	14	TRBJ2-1	TRBD1	CAISEGQGYNEQFF
TRBV6-1	14	TRBJ1-2	-	CASSEARGGYGYTF
TRBV20-1	13	TRBJ2-5	-	CSARERHTETQYF
TRBV29-1	15	TRBJ1-2	-	CSVEGAGGSSYGYTF
TRBV6-5	17	TRBJ2-7	TRBD2	CASSYNELAGGSTKQYF
TRBV7-7	14	TRBJ2-5	-	CASSRGTSGGTQYF
TRBV27	15	TRBJ1-6	TRBD1	CASSLEGRGNSPLHF
TRBV20-1	11	TRBJ2-3	-	CSASPPDTQYF
TRBV7-2	16	TRBJ2-3	-	CASSLARLAGTDTQYF
TRBV4-1	15	TRBJ1-3	-	CASSQDRSLGNTIYF
TRBV12-3/TRBV12-4	13	TRBJ2-7	-	CASSLKGKYEQYF
TRBV9	16	TRBJ2-1	TRBD1	CASSPGGAGVYNEQFF
TRBV7-9	12	TRBJ2-3	-	CASSRAADTQYF
TRBV5-6	15	TRBJ1-1	-	CASSGKTGVNTEAFF
TRBV5-1	15	TRBJ2-2	-	CASSPTTKNTGELFF
TRBV20-1	16	TRBJ2-3	-	CSARMANHPSTDTQYF
TRBV28	17	TRBJ2-5	TRBD2	CASSTPLAGGHQETQYF
TRBV14	16	TRBJ2-2	-	CASSIHGRAGYGELFF
TRBV9	14	TRBJ2-1	-	CASTPYWGADEQFF